The 22 T cell receptor beta chains reported below all come from one sample, sequenced in a study of cytomegalovirus exposure and HLA in healthy donors. The PCR used 60 Vbeta and 13 Jbeta primers. Libraries were prepared by immunoSEQ multiplex PCR; TCRdb keeps only in-frame clonotypes and omits some of them. The sample lists more than 95,000 clones, around 70% occurring once. Input material: PBMCs. These receptors all stem from a woman younger than 35 in good health and CMV-seronegative.

This clone has just one count. CDR3 protein: CASSLSVEQFF. Here the CDR3 DNA reads TGTGCCAGCAGCTTATCAGTCGAGCAGTTCTTC. The rearrangement links TRBV7-2 to TRBJ2-1; D unresolved. The germline gives CDR1 SGHTA, CDR2 FQGNSA. This CDR3 spans 11 amino acids. The V end lost 2 bases, the J end lost 10 bases, and 6 bases lay between the germline ends.

This chain uses TRBV6-5 with TRBJ1-1, with 8 bases that match TRBD1. Germline V gene lookup returns CDR1 MNHEY and CDR2 SVGAGI. V lost 5 bases to trimming and J lost 3 bases; unmatched junction nucleotides: 8. The CDR3 runs 15 residues. Here the CDR3 reads CASSPWDRRDTEAFF. DNA of the CDR3: TGTGCCAGCAGTCCGTGGGACAGGAGGGACACTGAAGCTTTCTTT.

CDR3 coding DNA: TGCGCCAGCAGCACGAGCAGGATAGATACGCAGTATTTT. It encodes CASSTSRIDTQYF. The gene calls are TRBV5-1 and TRBJ2-3; D unclear. This CDR3 contains 13 residues. The ends were cut back, 4 bases at V and 5 bases at J, with 11 bases in the middle. Per germline, CDR1 SGHRS and CDR2 YFSETQ.

This chain connects TRBV15 to TRBJ1-2, with 9 bases that match TRBD1. Germline assignment: CDR1 LNHNV and CDR2 YYDKDF (reference sequence). This CDR3 spans 15 amino acids. Unmatched junction bases numbered 14, after V lost 3 bases and J lost 12 bases. CDR3 sequence reads: CATSSWGTGRIDHTF. CDR3 in DNA: TGTGCCACCAGCAGTTGGGGGACAGGGAGGATTGATCACACCTTC.

The chain links TRBV28 to TRBJ1-2; D not resolved. The CDR3 is made up of 13 amino acids. The germline V gene has CDR1 MDHEN and CDR2 SYDVKM. Trimming took off 6 bases at V and 5 bases at J, with 13 bases between the two ends. Here the CDR3 DNA reads TGTGCCAGCAGCCCCACTTACAGATATGGCTACACCTTC. Amino acids: CASSPTYRYGYTF.

This chain connects TRBV13 to TRBJ2-5; possibly TRBD1 for D (6 bases). The CDR3 is 15 amino acids. CDR1 and CDR2 (germline): PRHDT, FYEKMQ (reference sequence). Trimming removed 0 bases at V and 4 bases at J, with 12 bases between. The CDR3 bases are TGTGCCAGCAGCTTAGGACAGGGTTATACAGAGACCCAGTACTTC. This sequence encodes CASSLGQGYTETQYF.

V usage is TRBV7-3 and J usage is TRBJ2-3, with a tentative D call TRBD2 (7 bases). Germline V gives CDR1 SGHTA, CDR2 FQGTGA. The CDR3 sequence is 17 residues long. Trimming stripped 5 bases from V and 4 bases from J, with 22 bases between. The CDR3 is CASSRLGGAFVSDTQYF. As DNA, the CDR3 is TGTGCCAGCAGCCGTCTGGGGGGGGCGTTTGTGTCAGATACGCAGTATTTT.

The chain has TRBV18 and TRBJ1-2; D not resolved. The CDR3 totals 13 residues. Germline CDR1 KGHSH, CDR2 LQKENI. Trimming pared 4 bases from V and 4 bases from J, leaving 10 bases between. CDR3 sequence: CASSREAAYGYTF. As DNA, the CDR3 is TGTGCCAGCTCACGCGAGGCTGCCTATGGCTACACCTTC.

The chain employs TRBV6-1 and TRBJ2-7; D may be TRBD2 (5 bases). CDR3 length equals 15 residues. Trimming stripped 6 bases from V and 4 bases from J, with 19 bases between. Germline assignment: CDR1 MNHNS and CDR2 SASEGT. The CDR3 region has the DNA TGTGCCAGCAGGAAAGAGGGCCAGGTTGCTTACGAGCAGTACTTC. It yields the protein CASRKEGQVAYEQYF.

This chain connects TRBV30 to TRBJ1-3; no clear D. The CDR3 loop spans 14 amino acids. V was clipped by 8 bases and J by 2 bases, with 16 bases between them. Germline V lookup: CDR1 GTSNPN, CDR2 SVGIG (reference sequence). DNA for the CDR3: TGTGCCCGGACCACGGGAAGAGCTGGAAACACCATATATTTT. Translated, it gives CARTTGRAGNTIYF.

The rearrangement uses TRBV4-2 and TRBJ2-2; TRBD1 is a possible D gene (6 bases). The CDR3 length is 20 residues. CDR1 and CDR2 from the germline V gene are LGHNA and YNFKEQ. V lost 1 base to trimming and J lost 9 bases, with 30 bases between them. CDR3: CASSQGAGAGLEGRFRELFF. CDR3 sequence (DNA): TGTGCCAGCAGCCAAGGGGCAGGGGCAGGGTTAGAGGGACGGTTCCGGGAGCTGTTTTTT.

This chain links TRBV28 with TRBJ2-7; 7 bases align to TRBD1. Germline loops: CDR1 MDHEN, CDR2 SYDVKM. The CDR3 spans 13 residues. The V and J ends lost 4 bases and 6 bases, in that order; junction bases with no gene match: 6. CDR3 protein: CASSSDRAGEQYF. The CDR3 DNA sequence: TGTGCCAGCAGTTCAGACAGGGCCGGCGAGCAGTACTTC.

The rearrangement joins TRBV2 to TRBJ1-5; 12 nucleotides align to TRBD1. The CDR3 totals 14 residues. Unmatched junction bases numbered 5, after V lost 7 bases and J lost 7 bases. Per the germline V gene, CDR1 is SNHLY and CDR2 is FYNNEI. The CDR3 DNA follows: TGTGCCAGCACAGGGACAGGGGGCTTACAGCCCCAGCATTTT. Residues: CASTGTGGLQPQHF.

In its sample, this clone was seen a few times. The J gene is TRBJ1-2, the V gene TRBV28; 8 nucleotides align to TRBD1. The germline CDR1 and CDR2 sequences are MDHEN and SYDVKM. CDR3 size: 18 residues. After removal of 4 bases from V and 4 bases from J, the junction contained 17 bases not matched to a gene. CDR3 amino acids: CASSSGSFDRGPSYGYTF. In DNA, the CDR3 is TGTGCCAGCAGTTCCGGCTCATTCGACAGGGGCCCTTCCTATGGCTACACCTTC.

This clone was recorded a few times. The V gene is TRBV6-6, the J gene TRBJ1-6; D is ambiguous. The CDR3 consists of 13 residues. Germline CDR1 MNHNY, CDR2 SVGAGI (reference sequence). Trimming cost V 8 bases and J 4 bases, with 9 bases left between them. The CDR3 spells CASSGTYNSPLHF. In DNA form, the CDR3 reads TGTGCCAGCTCAGGAACGTATAATTCACCCCTCCACTTT.

V and J are TRBV2 and TRBJ2-5; 8 bases are shared with TRBD2. Trimming took 2 bases from V and 5 from J; bases not matched to a gene: 7. The CDR3 loop spans 15 amino acids. CDR1 SNHLY and CDR2 FYNNEI come from the germline V gene. The CDR3: CASSESRGGLETQYF. The CDR3 coding sequence is TGTGCCAGCAGTGAATCTCGGGGGGGGCTTGAGACCCAGTACTTC.

The V and J genes are TRBV6-1 and TRBJ1-6; 7 nucleotides match TRBD1. There are 14 residues in the CDR3. The V gene end was trimmed by 4 bases and the J gene end by 6 bases; junction bases not matched to a gene: 3. The germline V gene encodes CDR1 MNHNS and CDR2 SASEGT. In DNA, the CDR3 is TGTGCCAGCAGTGGTCGACAGGGTAATTCACCCCTCCACTTT. It specifies CASSGRQGNSPLHF.

The chain combines TRBV2 with TRBJ1-5; D is possibly TRBD1 (6 bases). CDR1 and CDR2 from the germline V gene are SNHLY and FYNNEI. The length of the CDR3 is 13 residues. V was pared by 5 bases and J by 7 bases, with 12 bases between. The DNA of the CDR3 is TGTGCCAGCAGTCCGGGGGGGCAACAGCCCCAGCATTTT. Residues: CASSPGGQQPQHF.

The chain joins TRBV27 to TRBJ1-6; D is unresolved. V was clipped by 3 bases and J by 6 bases, with 6 bases between them. The CDR3 extends over 13 amino acids. The germline gives CDR1 MNHEY, CDR2 SMNVEV (reference sequence). CDR3 amino acids: CASSFLFNSPLHF. The CDR3 DNA follows: TGTGCCAGCAGTTTCCTCTTTAATTCACCCCTCCACTTT.

The rearrangement joins TRBV5-1 to TRBJ2-1; TRBD2 might be the D (6 bases). Germline V gives CDR1 SGHRS, CDR2 YFSETQ. The length of the CDR3 is 13 residues. The V end was cut by 5 bases, the J end by 7 bases, with 13 bases between. Written as DNA, the CDR3 is TGCGCCAGCAGAATTGGGGAGGCGAATGAGCAGTTCTTC. Residues: CASRIGEANEQFF. The full variable domain, with the rest looked up from reference TRBV5-1 and TRBJ2-1, is KAGVTQTPRYLIKTRGQQVTLSCSPISGHRSVSWYQQTPGQGLQFLFEYFSETQRNKGNFPGRFSGRQFSNSRSEMNVSTLELGDSALYLCASRIGEANEQFFGPGTRLTVL.

The rearrangement links TRBV4-2 to TRBJ2-1, with a weak D call TRBD1 (6 bases). The CDR3 covers 17 residues. Germline CDR1 LGHNA, CDR2 YNFKEQ. Trimming stripped 1 base from V and 4 bases from J, with 17 bases between. The CDR3 protein is CASSQAPLGGTYNEQFF. DNA of the CDR3: TGTGCCAGCAGCCAAGCCCCTTTAGGGGGTACTTACAATGAGCAGTTCTTC.

The chain uses TRBV18 and TRBJ1-5; possibly TRBD1 for D (6 bases). This CDR3 is 14 amino acids long. Germline lookup yields CDR1 KGHSH and CDR2 LQKENI. The V end was cut by 3 bases, the J end by 4 bases, with 10 bases between. DNA of the CDR3: TGTGCCAGCTCACCCCGGGACAAAAATCAGCCCCAGCATTTT. It encodes CASSPRDKNQPQHF.